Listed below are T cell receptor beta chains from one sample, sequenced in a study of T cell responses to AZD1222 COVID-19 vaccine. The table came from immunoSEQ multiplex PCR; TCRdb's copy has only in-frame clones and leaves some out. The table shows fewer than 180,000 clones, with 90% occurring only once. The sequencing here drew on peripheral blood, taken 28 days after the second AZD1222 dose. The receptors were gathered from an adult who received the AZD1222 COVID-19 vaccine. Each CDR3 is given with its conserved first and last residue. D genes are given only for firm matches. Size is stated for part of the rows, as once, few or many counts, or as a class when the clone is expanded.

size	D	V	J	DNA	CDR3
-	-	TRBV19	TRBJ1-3	TGTGCCAGTAGACAGGGAAACTCTGGAAACACCATATATTTT	CASRQGNSGNTIYF
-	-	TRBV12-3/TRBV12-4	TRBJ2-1	TGTGCCAGCACCCTGGCCGGGCAGGAGCAGTTCTTC	CASTLAGQEQFF
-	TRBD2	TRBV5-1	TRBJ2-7	TGCGCCAGCAGCTTGGCCTTGCTAGCGGGTAGTCCCGGCGAGCAGTACTTC	CASSLALLAGSPGEQYF
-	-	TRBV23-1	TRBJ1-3	TGCGCCAGCAGCGGCCAACCATTAACTCCAGACTCTGGAAACACCATATATTTT	CASSGQPLTPDSGNTIYF
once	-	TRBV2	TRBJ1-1	TGTGCCAGCATGGGTCTGGACCTGAACACTGAAGCTTTCTTT	CASMGLDLNTEAFF
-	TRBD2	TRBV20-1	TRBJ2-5	TGCAGTGCTAGTACTAGCGATGGGGAAGAGACCCAGTACTTC	CSASTSDGEETQYF
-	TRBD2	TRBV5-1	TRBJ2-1	TGCGCCAGCAGCTTGACCTCGACTAGCGGGAGCGGTGAGCAGTTCTTC	CASSLTSTSGSGEQFF
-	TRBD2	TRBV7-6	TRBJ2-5	TGTGCCAGCAGCACAGCGGGGGAGGCCCTCGGAGAGACCCAGTACTTC	CASSTAGEALGETQYF
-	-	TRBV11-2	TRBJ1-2	TGTGCCAGCAGCTTCTGGGCGGCGACTGACTATGGCTACACCTTC	CASSFWAATDYGYTF
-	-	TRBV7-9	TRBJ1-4	TGTGCCAGCAGCTCAGGACAAGCACTGTTTTTT	CASSSGQALFF
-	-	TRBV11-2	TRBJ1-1	TGTGCCAGCAGCTTTTTAGAGGGCATGAACACTGAAGCTTTCTTT	CASSFLEGMNTEAFF
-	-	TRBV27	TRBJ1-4	TGTGCCAGCAGTTTCGGTGAAAAACTGTTTTTT	CASSFGEKLFF
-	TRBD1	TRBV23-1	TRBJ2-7	TGCGCCAGCAGTTACAGGGGCCCGAGCTCCTACGAGCAGTACTTC	CASSYRGPSSYEQYF
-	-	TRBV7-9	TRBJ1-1	TGTGCCAGCAGCTTATCGGACACTGAAGCTTTCTTT	CASSLSDTEAFF
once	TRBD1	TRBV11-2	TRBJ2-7	TGTGCCAGCAGCTCTACAGGGGACACCTCTGGGGAGCAGTACTTC	CASSSTGDTSGEQYF
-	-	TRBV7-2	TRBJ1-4	TGTGCCAGCAGCTCCCCCAGGGAAAAACTGTTTTTT	CASSSPREKLFF
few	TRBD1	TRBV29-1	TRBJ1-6	TGCAGCGTGTCGACAGGGACGAGCTATAATTCACCCCTCCACTTT	CSVSTGTSYNSPLHF
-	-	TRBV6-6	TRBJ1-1	TGTGCCAGCAGTCCCTCCGAATTGGGGAGTCTGAACACTGAAGCTTTCTTT	CASSPSELGSLNTEAFF
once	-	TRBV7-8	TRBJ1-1	TGTGCCAGCAGACCCAGAGGGGGGTTCCAGAACACTGAAGCTTTCTTT	CASRPRGGFQNTEAFF
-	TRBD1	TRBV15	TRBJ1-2	TGTGCCACCAGCGGACAGGGACATAACTATGGCTACACCTTC	CATSGQGHNYGYTF
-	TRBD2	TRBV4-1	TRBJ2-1	TGCGCCAGCAGCCCAGCGGGAGTCTACAATGAGCAGTTCTTC	CASSPAGVYNEQFF
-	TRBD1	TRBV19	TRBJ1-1	TGTGCCAGTAGTTTGGGACAGGGCATGAACACTGAAGCTTTCTTT	CASSLGQGMNTEAFF
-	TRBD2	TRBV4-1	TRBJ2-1	TGCGCCAGCAGCCCCGGACTAGCGGGAGAGTACAATGAGCAGTTCTTC	CASSPGLAGEYNEQFF
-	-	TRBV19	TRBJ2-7	TGTGCCAGTAGTATTCTCCCAGGGAACTCCTACGAGCAGTACTTC	CASSILPGNSYEQYF
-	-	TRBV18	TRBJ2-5	TGTGCCAGCTCACCATTAGGACATCCCCAAGAGACCCAGTACTTC	CASSPLGHPQETQYF
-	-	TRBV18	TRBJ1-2	TGTGCCAGCTCACCACCCGGCGGGACGGGAGGCTACACCTTC	CASSPPGGTGGYTF
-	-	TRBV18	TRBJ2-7	TGTGCCAGCTCACCACCGGACAGCGAGAGCTACGAGCAGTACTTC	CASSPPDSESYEQYF
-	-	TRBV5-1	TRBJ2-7	TGCGCCAGCAGCTTGCGGACTTCCTACGAGCAGTACTTC	CASSLRTSYEQYF
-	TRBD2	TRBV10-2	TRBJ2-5	TGCGCCAGCAGTGATTCTAGCGGGAGTGGGCAAGAGACCCAGTACTTC	CASSDSSGSGQETQYF
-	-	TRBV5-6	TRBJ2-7	TGTGCCAGCCGAAGCACGGCGGCGCAAGGGGCCTACGAGCAGTACTTC	CASRSTAAQGAYEQYF
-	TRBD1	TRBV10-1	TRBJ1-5	TGCGCCAGCATCCGTCAGGACAGGGGGCATTGGAATCAGCCCCAGCATTTT	CASIRQDRGHWNQPQHF
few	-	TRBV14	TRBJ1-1	TGTGCCAGCGGGTTGGGCCCTGGGTCCACTGAAGCTTTCTTT	CASGLGPGSTEAFF
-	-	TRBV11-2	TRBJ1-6	TGTGCCAGCAGCCACGGAAGGGGAGTTAATTCACCCCTCCACTTT	CASSHGRGVNSPLHF
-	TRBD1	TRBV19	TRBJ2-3	TGTGCCAGTAGGACGGGACAGTCCACAGATACGCAGTATTTT	CASRTGQSTDTQYF
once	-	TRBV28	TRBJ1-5	TGTGCCAGCAGTTTATTGGGCCCAAGGGGGAGGTGGAGCAATCAGCCCCAGCATTTT	CASSLLGPRGRWSNQPQHF
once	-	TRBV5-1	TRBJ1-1	TGCGCCAGCAGCGGGGACGGACAGAACACTGAAGCTTTCTTT	CASSGDGQNTEAFF
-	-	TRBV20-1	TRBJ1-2	TGCAGTGCTAGTCCGCTTAACTATGGCTACACCTTC	CSASPLNYGYTF
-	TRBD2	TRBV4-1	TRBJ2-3	TGCGCCAGCAGCCAAACCGGGACTAGCGGCACAGGTACGCAGTATTTT	CASSQTGTSGTGTQYF
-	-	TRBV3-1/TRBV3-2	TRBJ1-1	TGTGCCAGCAGCCAAGACCGGGACCTAAGTGTGGCTTTCTTT	CASSQDRDLSVAFF
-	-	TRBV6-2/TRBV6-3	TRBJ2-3	TGTGCCAGCAGTTCCTTCTCCCAAAGTACGCAGTATTTT	CASSSFSQSTQYF
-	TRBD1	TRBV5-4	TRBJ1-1	TGTGCCAGCAGCACAGGGGGATCCCCTGAAGCTTTCTTT	CASSTGGSPEAFF
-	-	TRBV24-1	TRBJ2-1	TGTGCCACCAGTGATTTTGTCCTAGGCTCCTACAATGAGCAGTTCTTC	CATSDFVLGSYNEQFF
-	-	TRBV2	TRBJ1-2	TGTGCCAGCAGTGAAGCCGGCAGGGGCTATGGCTACACCTTC	CASSEAGRGYGYTF
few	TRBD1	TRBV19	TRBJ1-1	TGTGCCAGTAGTAGCAGGGAGGGGGCTGGCACTGAAGCTTTCTTT	CASSSREGAGTEAFF
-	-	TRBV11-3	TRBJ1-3	TGTGCCAGCAGCTTGGGGGGCGGTGGAAACACCATATATTTT	CASSLGGGGNTIYF
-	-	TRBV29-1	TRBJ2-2	TGCAGCGGTGGCGCTGAAAACACCGGGGAGCTGTTTTTT	CSGGAENTGELFF
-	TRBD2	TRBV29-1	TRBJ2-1	TGCAGCGGGGGTCTGGGGACTAGTTATAATGAGCAGTTCTTC	CSGGLGTSYNEQFF
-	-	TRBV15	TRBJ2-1	TGTGCCACCAGCAGAGCGCGGGATTGGGGGAATGAGCAGTTCTTC	CATSRARDWGNEQFF
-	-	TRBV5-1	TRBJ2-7	TGCGCCAGCAGCTTTTCGACAGGCTCCTACGAGCAGTACTTC	CASSFSTGSYEQYF
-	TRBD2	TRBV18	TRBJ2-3	TGTGCCAGCTCGCCGGGACTAGCGGGAACCGGGGGCACAGATACGCAGTATTTT	CASSPGLAGTGGTDTQYF